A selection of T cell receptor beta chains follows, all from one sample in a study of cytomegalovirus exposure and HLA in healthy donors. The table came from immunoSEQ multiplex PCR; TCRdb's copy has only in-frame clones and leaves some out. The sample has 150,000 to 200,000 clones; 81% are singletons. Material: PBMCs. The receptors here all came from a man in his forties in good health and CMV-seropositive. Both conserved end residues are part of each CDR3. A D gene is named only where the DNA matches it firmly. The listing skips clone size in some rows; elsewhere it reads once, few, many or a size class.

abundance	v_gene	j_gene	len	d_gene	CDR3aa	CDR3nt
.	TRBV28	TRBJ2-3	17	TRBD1	CASSLRQGLIGTDTQYF	TGTGCCAGCAGTTTAAGACAGGGGCTGATAGGCACAGATACGCAGTATTTT
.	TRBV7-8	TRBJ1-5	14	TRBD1	CASSLVQGAQPQHF	TGTGCCAGCAGCTTAGTTCAGGGGGCGCAGCCCCAGCATTTT
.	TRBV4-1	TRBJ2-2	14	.	CASSLAANTGELFF	TGCGCCAGCAGCCTTGCAGCGAACACCGGGGAGCTGTTTTTT
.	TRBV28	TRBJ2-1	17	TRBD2	CASSFSSGGIFYNEQFF	TGTGCCAGCAGTTTTTCTAGCGGAGGGATCTTTTACAATGAGCAGTTCTTC
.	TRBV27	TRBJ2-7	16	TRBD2	CASSGRTSGKKYEQYF	TGTGCCAGCAGTGGCAGGACTAGCGGGAAGAAATACGAGCAGTACTTC
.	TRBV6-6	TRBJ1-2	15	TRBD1	CASSYPGQGIYGYTF	TGTGCCAGCAGTTACCCCGGACAGGGGATCTATGGCTACACCTTC
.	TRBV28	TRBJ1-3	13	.	CASSRPPGNTIYF	TGTGCCAGCAGCCGTCCCCCTGGAAACACCATATATTTT
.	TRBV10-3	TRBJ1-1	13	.	CAIKGTGDTEAFF	TGTGCCATCAAGGGGACTGGGGACACTGAAGCTTTCTTT
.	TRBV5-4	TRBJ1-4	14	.	CASSPTEHREKLFF	TGTGCCAGCAGCCCCACCGAACACAGAGAAAAACTGTTTTTT
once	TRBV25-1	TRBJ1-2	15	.	CASSDPGRVKDGYTF	TGTGCCAGCAGTGATCCCGGGAGGGTAAAGGATGGCTACACCTTC
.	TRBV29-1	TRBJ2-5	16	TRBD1	CSVDPGQGVVKETQYF	TGCAGCGTTGACCCCGGGCAGGGGGTTGTGAAAGAGACCCAGTACTTC
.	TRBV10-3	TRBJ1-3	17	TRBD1	CAIGQGGTRPSGNTIYF	TGTGCCATCGGACAGGGGGGAACAAGGCCCTCTGGAAACACCATATATTTT
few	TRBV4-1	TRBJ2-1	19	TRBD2	CASRAALAGAPSSYNEQFF	TGCGCCAGCAGGGCCGCCCTAGCGGGGGCCCCGAGCTCCTACAATGAGCAGTTCTTC
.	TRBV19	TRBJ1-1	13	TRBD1	CASSTGQRTEAFF	TGTGCCAGTAGTACGGGACAGCGCACTGAAGCTTTCTTT
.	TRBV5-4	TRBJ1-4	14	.	CASSQSGKAEKLFF	TGTGCCAGCAGCCAGTCAGGGAAAGCGGAAAAACTGTTTTTT
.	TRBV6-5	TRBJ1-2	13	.	CASSYGMTDGYTF	TGTGCCAGCAGTTATGGAATGACAGATGGCTACACCTTC
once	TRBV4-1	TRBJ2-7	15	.	CASSQGWGPTYEQYF	TGCGCCAGCAGCCAGGGATGGGGGCCTACCTACGAGCAGTACTTC
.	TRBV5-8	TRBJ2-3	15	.	CASSLRGAGADTQYF	TGTGCCAGCAGCTTGCGGGGGGCTGGGGCAGATACGCAGTATTTT
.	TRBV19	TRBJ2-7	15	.	CASSIGRPGGNEQYF	TGTGCCAGTAGTATAGGACGGCCCGGCGGGAACGAGCAGTACTTC
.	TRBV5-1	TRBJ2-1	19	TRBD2	CASSKPVAGRDISYNEQFF	TGCGCCAGCAGCAAACCCGTAGCGGGACGCGACATCTCCTACAATGAGCAGTTCTTC
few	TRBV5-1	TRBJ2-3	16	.	CASSLDPLGATDTQYF	TGCGCCAGCAGCTTGGACCCCCTAGGGGCCACAGATACGCAGTATTTT
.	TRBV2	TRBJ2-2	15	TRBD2	CASSLLARYTGELFF	TGTGCCAGCAGTTTACTAGCGCGCTACACCGGGGAGCTGTTTTTT
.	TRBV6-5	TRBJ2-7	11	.	CASSTSYEQYF	TGTGCCAGCAGTACCTCCTACGAGCAGTACTTC
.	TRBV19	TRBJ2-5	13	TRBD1	CASSQGARETQYF	TGTGCCAGTAGTCAGGGGGCTAGGGAGACCCAGTACTTC
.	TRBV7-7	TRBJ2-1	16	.	CASSTGSSAIYNEQFF	TGTGCCAGCAGCACCGGGTCGAGCGCCATCTACAATGAGCAGTTCTTC
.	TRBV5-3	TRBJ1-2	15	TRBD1	CASGDRGKGAYGYTF	TGTGCCAGCGGGGACAGGGGGAAAGGGGCCTATGGCTACACCTTC